The 7 T cell receptor beta chains presented below share a single source sample, sequenced in a study of T-cell memory formation after mild COVID-19 (dated by TCRdb to the early 2020s). To prepare the library, 5' RACE was applied. This sample was sequenced with an Illumina NovaSeq 6000. TCRdb applied fastp at Q25 and MiXCR to the public reads, then kept only in-frame beta chains. Rows are unified per CDR3 protein, each entry keeping the most common DNA and genes. This sample has around 450,000 distinct CDR3 sequences in its table, and around 20% of those were observed once. The leading ten clones occupy 8.4% of the sample. The material sequenced was PBMCs or a T cell subset sorted from them (not recorded which). The receptors stem from an adult woman who had mild COVID-19 (a few samples of this study predate the infection). The sample titles of this study are shuffled in the database, so cell type and time point are left out; the donor was told from shared clones.

This clonotype was observed at least ten times. V and J are TRBV9 and TRBJ1-1; D not resolved. Trimming removed 0 bases from V and 8 bases from J, with 11 bases in between. CDR3 length equals 13 residues. Germline V gene lookup returns CDR1 SGDLS and CDR2 YYNGEE. The DNA for the CDR3 is TGTGCCAGCAGCGTAGGATCGGATACCGAAGCTTTCTTT. It specifies CASSVGSDTEAFF.

In this sample, this clonotype turned up many times. The chain has TRBV27 and TRBJ2-7; 7 nucleotides line up with TRBD1. This CDR3 region has 14 residues. V shed 10 bases, J shed 3 bases, and the junction held 12 bases outside the gene matches. CDR1 and CDR2 from the germline V gene are MNHEY and SMNVEV (reference sequence). CDR3 sequence (DNA): TGTGCCAACGCCCCCGGGACAGATAACTACGAGCAGTACTTC. Amino acids: CANAPGTDNYEQYF.

This clonotype has a handful of counts. The J gene is TRBJ2-3, the V gene TRBV5-1; tentatively, D is TRBD1 or TRBD2 (6 bases each). The ends were cut back, 2 bases at V and 6 bases at J, with 19 bases in the middle. The length of the CDR3 is 16 residues. Germline CDR1 is SGHRS and CDR2 is YFSETQ. This CDR3 is CASSFWTEEGMDTQYF. CDR3 DNA sequence: TGCGCCAGCAGCTTCTGGACAGAGGAGGGGATGGATACGCAGTATTTT.

The chain joins TRBV4-1 to TRBJ1-1, with D possibly TRBD1 on 6 matching bases. V was trimmed by 4 bases and J by 4 bases, leaving 10 bases between them. Germline CDR1 MGHRA, CDR2 YSYEKL. The length of the CDR3 is 13 residues. CDR3 residues: CASSPRGATEAFF. CDR3 nucleotides: TGCGCCAGCAGCCCCCGGGGGGCCACTGAAGCTTTCTTT.

A few counts support this clonotype. The gene calls are TRBV28 and TRBJ1-2, with unresolved D. V was trimmed by 8 bases and J by 3 bases, leaving 7 bases between them. Germline V lookup: CDR1 MDHEN, CDR2 SYDVKM. The CDR3 has 11 amino acids. The CDR3 loop is CASAVDYGYTF. The CDR3 coding sequence is TGTGCCAGCGCAGTCGACTATGGCTACACCTTC.

The CDR3 DNA sequence: TGTGCCAGCAGTTCCGGGACAGGGGGATATAGCAATCAGCCCCAGCATTTT. Protein: CASSSGTGGYSNQPQHF. The chain combines TRBV12-3 or TRBV12-4 with TRBJ1-5, with 11 bases fitting TRBD1. The CDR3 totals 17 residues. Trimming removed 4 bases from V and 0 bases from J; junction bases left unmatched: 5.

This clonotype was counted only a few times. This rearrangement joins TRBV27 to TRBJ2-7; D is perhaps TRBD1 (5 bases). The CDR3 runs 13 residues. V was cut by 3 bases and J by 3 bases, with 9 bases left in between. The V gene's germline CDR1 is MNHEY and CDR2 SMNVEV (reference sequence). The DNA for the CDR3 is TGTGCCAGCAGTTTCCAGGGTGGCTACGAGCAGTACTTC. Its protein is CASSFQGGYEQYF.